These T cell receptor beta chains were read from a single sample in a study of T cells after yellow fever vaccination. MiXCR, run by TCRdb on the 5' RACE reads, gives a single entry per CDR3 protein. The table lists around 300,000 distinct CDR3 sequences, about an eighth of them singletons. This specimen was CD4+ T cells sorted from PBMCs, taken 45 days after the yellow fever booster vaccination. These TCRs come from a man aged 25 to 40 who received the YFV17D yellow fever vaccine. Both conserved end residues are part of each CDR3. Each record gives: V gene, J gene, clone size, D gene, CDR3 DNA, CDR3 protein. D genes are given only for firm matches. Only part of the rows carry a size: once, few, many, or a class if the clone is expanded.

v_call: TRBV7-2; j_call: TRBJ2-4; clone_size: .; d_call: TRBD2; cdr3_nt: TGTGCCAGCAGCCTAGGAGGAGCGGGGCACAAAAACATTCAGTACTTC; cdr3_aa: CASSLGGAGHKNIQYF
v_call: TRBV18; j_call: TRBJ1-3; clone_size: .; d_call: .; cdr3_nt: TGTGCCAGCTCACCACGGGCCCCCTCTGGAAACACCATATATTTT; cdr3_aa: CASSPRAPSGNTIYF
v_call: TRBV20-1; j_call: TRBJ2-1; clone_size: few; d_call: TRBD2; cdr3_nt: TGCAGTGCCCTGCCCAGCGGGAGGGGCAATGAGCAGTTCTTC; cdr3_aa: CSALPSGRGNEQFF
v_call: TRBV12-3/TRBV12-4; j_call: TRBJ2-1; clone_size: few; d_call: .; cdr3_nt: TGTGCCAGCAGACCAAGCCCGATGGGGAGGAGTTTCTTC; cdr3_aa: CASRPSPMGRSFF
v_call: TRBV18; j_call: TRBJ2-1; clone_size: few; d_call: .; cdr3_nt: TGTGCCAGCTCACCAATGACCTACAATGAGCAGTTCTTC; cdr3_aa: CASSPMTYNEQFF
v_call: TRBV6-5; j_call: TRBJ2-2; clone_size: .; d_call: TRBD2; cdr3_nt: TGTGCCAGCAGTCTCAGCAGACCGGGAGGGCCGGGGGAGCTGTTTTTT; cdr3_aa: CASSLSRPGGPGELFF
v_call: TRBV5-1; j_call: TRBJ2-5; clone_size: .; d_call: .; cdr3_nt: TGCGCCAGCAGCTTGTTAAGGGCGCAAGAGACCCAGTACTTC; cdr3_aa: CASSLLRAQETQYF
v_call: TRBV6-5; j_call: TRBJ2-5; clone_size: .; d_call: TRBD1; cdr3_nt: TGTGCCAGCAGTTACTCGACAGGGAAAGAGACCCAGTACTTC; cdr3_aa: CASSYSTGKETQYF
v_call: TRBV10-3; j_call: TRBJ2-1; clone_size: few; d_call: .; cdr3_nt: TGTGCCATCAGGATAAGTAGCTCTGTGAGCAATGAGCAGTTCTTC; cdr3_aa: CAIRISSSVSNEQFF
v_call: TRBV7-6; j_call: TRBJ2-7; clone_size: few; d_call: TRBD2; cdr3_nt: TGTGCCAGCAGCTTAGCAGCAACCAGCGGGGTTACCTACGAGCAGTACTTC; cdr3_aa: CASSLAATSGVTYEQYF
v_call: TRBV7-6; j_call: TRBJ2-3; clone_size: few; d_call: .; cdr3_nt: TGTGCCAGCAGCCGTGCAATCGGGGGACGCACAGATACGCAGTATTTT; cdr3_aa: CASSRAIGGRTDTQYF
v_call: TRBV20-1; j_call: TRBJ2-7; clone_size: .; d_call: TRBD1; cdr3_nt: TGCAGTGCTTACAGGGGCGCCAATGAGCAGTACTTC; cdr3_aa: CSAYRGANEQYF
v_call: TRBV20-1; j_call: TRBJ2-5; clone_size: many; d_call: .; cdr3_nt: TGCAGTGCTACAGGAGGGGCGGGGGAGACCCAGTACTTC; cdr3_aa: CSATGGAGETQYF
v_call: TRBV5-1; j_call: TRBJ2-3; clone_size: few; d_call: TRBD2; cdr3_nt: TGCGCCAGCACATCTAGCGGGATAAATACGCAGTATTTT; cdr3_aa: CASTSSGINTQYF
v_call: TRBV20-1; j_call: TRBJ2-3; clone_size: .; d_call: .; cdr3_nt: TGCAGTGCTAGTTTGCGGGCATACAGCACAGATACGCAGTATTTT; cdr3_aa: CSASLRAYSTDTQYF
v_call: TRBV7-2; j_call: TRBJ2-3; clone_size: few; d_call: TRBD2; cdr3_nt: TGTGCCAGCAGCTTGCGGACTAGCGGGAGTTCAAGGGGACTCACAGATACGCAGTATTTT; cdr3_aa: CASSLRTSGSSRGLTDTQYF
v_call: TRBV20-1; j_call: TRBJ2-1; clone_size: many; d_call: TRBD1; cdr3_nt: TGCAGTGCTAGAGGGACAGGGCTGAATGAGCAGTTCTTC; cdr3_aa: CSARGTGLNEQFF
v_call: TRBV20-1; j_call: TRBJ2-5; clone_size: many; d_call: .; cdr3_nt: TGCAGTGTTAAGGAAAATCAAGAGACCCAGTACTTC; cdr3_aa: CSVKENQETQYF
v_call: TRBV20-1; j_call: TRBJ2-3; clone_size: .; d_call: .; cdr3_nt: TGCAGTGTGAGCCCGGCCGGGACCCGAGTCACAGATACGCAGTATTTT; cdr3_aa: CSVSPAGTRVTDTQYF
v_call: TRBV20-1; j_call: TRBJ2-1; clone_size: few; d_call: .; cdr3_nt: TGCAGTGCTTCACGGGGGACTGCGGGGAATGAGCAGTTCTTC; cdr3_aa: CSASRGTAGNEQFF
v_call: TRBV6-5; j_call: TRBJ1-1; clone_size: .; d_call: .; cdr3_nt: TGTGCCAGCAGTTACCGGGGGTTCACTGAAGCTTTCTTT; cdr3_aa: CASSYRGFTEAFF
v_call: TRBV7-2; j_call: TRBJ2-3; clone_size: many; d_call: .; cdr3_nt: TGTGCCAGCAGCTTAGGAGGCACAGATACGCAGTATTTT; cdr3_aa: CASSLGGTDTQYF
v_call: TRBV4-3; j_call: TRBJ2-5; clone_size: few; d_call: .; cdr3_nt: TGCGCCAGCAGCCAAGAAGGTCAGGCCCAGTACTTC; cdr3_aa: CASSQEGQAQYF
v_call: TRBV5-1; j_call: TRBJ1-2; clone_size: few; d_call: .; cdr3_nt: TGCGCCAGCAGCTCTCCCTCCCCAGGGGGCTACACCTTC; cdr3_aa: CASSSPSPGGYTF
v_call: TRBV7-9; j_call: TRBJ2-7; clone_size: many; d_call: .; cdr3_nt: TGTGCCAGCAGCTTAGAGGTCGAGCAGTACTTC; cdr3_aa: CASSLEVEQYF
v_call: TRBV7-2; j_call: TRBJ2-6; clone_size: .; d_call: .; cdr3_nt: TGTGCCAGCAGCACCTCCAGGGTTGGTGGGGCCAACGTCCTGACTTTC; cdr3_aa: CASSTSRVGGANVLTF
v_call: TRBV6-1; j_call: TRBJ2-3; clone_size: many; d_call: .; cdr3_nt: TGTGCCAACCTACGCGGGACAGCTTCCACAGATACGCAGTATTTT; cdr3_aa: CANLRGTASTDTQYF
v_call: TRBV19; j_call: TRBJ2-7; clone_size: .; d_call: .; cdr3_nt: TGTGCCAGTAGTATAGCAGACGGGCCCTACGAGCAGTACTTC; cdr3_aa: CASSIADGPYEQYF
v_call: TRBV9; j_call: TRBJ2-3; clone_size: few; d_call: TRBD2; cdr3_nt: TGTGCCAGCAGCGTAGCAGCGGGGGTGTTGGATACGCAGTATTTT; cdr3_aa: CASSVAAGVLDTQYF
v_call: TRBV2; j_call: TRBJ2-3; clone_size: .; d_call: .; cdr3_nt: TGTGCCAGCAGTGATGCCGGACCTGGGACAGATACGCAGTATTTT; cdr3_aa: CASSDAGPGTDTQYF
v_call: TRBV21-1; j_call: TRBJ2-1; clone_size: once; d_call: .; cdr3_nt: TGTGCCAGCAGCAAAACTGGGACAGCGCATGAGCAGTTCTTC; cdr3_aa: CASSKTGTAHEQFF
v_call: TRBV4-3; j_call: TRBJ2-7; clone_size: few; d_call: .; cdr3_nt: TGCGCCAGCAGCCAAGGGTGGCAGCGGAGAACCTACGAGCAGTACTTC; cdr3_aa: CASSQGWQRRTYEQYF
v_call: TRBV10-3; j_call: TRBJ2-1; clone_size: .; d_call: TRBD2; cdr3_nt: TGTGCCATCAGTATATTACCCGGGAGGTCCCCTAGGGAGCAGTTCTTC; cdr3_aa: CAISILPGRSPREQFF
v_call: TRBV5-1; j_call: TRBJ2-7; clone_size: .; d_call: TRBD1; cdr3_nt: TGCGCCAGCAACCGAGGCCAGGGGGTAGGGTACGAGCAGTACTTC; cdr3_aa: CASNRGQGVGYEQYF
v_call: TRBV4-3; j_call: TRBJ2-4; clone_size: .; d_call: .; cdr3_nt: TGCGCCAGCAGCCAAGAAGCCACTGCCATTGGCATTCAGTACTTC; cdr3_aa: CASSQEATAIGIQYF
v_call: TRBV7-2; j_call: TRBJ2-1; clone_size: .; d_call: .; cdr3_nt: TGTGCCAGCAGCTTATATGACCCCCGGCGCAATGAGCAGTTCTTC; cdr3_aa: CASSLYDPRRNEQFF
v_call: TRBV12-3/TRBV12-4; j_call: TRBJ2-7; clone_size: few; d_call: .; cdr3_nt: TGTGCCAGCAGTTTGTCGCCGGGGTACGAGCAGTACTTC; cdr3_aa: CASSLSPGYEQYF
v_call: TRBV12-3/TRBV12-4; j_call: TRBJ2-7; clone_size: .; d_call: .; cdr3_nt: TGTGCCAGCAGTTTTGGGCGGGACTACGAGCAGTACTTC; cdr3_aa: CASSFGRDYEQYF
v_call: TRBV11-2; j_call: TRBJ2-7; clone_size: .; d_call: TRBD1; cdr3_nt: TGTGCCAGCAGCTTAGTGAACCGGCCCGGACAGGGCGGCTCCTACGAGCAGTACTTC; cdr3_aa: CASSLVNRPGQGGSYEQYF
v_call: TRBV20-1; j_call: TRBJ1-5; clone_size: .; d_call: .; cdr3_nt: TGCAGTGCAGTCGGGACGGTTGATCAGCCCCAGCATTTT; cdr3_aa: CSAVGTVDQPQHF
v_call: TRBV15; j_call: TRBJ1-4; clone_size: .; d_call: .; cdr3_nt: TGTGCCACCAGCAGTTCTATGTCACTTAGGCTTAATGAAAAACTGTTTTTT; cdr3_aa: CATSSSMSLRLNEKLFF